The 20 T cell receptor beta chains in this list originate from one sample, sequenced in a study of OX40 agonist ivuxolimab in advanced cancers. Library generation was performed with the immunoSEQ multiplex PCR assay. The table comes from immuneACCESS by way of TCRdb, which keeps in-frame sequences with V and J called. Part of the clones is missing from these tables; in studies checked, under half for an unresolved V gene and the rest for unknown reasons. The sample table lists around 47,000 clones, roughly nine tenths of them with a count of one. The top ten clones comprise 14% of the sample. The source was CD4+ or CD8+ T cells sorted from blood, collected in a trial of the OX40 agonist ivuxolimab. These receptors all stem from an adult with an advanced solid tumor such as melanoma, head and neck, liver or kidney cancer.

The chain recombines TRBV7-6 with TRBJ2-7; unclear D gene. The germline V gene has CDR1 SGHVS and CDR2 FNYEAQ. Trimming stripped 5 bases from V and 0 bases from J, with 11 bases between. This CDR3 is 14 amino acids long. The CDR3 region has the DNA TGTGCCAGCAGCCCCCGGCCGACCTCCTACGAGCAGTACTTC. Translating it yields CASSPRPTSYEQYF.

This chain uses TRBV5-5 with TRBJ1-1; no firm D call. Germline V gene lookup returns CDR1 SGHKS and CDR2 YYEKEE (reference sequence). Trimming pared 4 bases from V and 6 bases from J, leaving 10 bases between. The CDR3 loop spans 12 amino acids. Here the CDR3 DNA reads TGTGCCAGCAGCCCAGAGTTGCCTGAAGCTTTCTTT. Translated, it gives CASSPELPEAFF.

The chain carries TRBV6-1 and TRBJ1-2; TRBD1 matches at 8 bases. The CDR3 runs 15 residues. V lost 2 bases and J lost 12; bases outside the gene matches: 14. CDR1 and CDR2 (germline): MNHNS, SASEGT. The CDR3 region has the DNA TGTGCCAGCAGTGAAACACCGGGACAGGACACCTCTGACACCTTC. Translation gives CASSETPGQDTSDTF.

V usage is TRBV27 and J usage is TRBJ2-7; D gene ambiguous. CDR1 is MNHEY, CDR2 SMNVEV, per germline (reference sequence). The CDR3 runs to 12 residues. The germline V and J ends were trimmed by 1 base and 4 bases, with 5 bases remaining between them. The CDR3 DNA follows: TGTGCCAGCAGTTTATGCAGGTACGAGCAGTACTTC. This sequence encodes CASSLCRYEQYF.

The sample holds one count of this clone. The CDR3 coding sequence is TGTGCCAGCAGTCAAGACAGGGACTATGGCTACACCTTC. Protein sequence: CASSQDRDYGYTF. The J gene is TRBJ1-2, the V gene TRBV11-2; TRBD1 matches at 7 bases. Germline CDR1 is SGHAT and CDR2 is FQNNGV. CDR3 length: 13 residues. Trimming cost V 6 bases and J 3 bases; bases outside gene matches: 4.

The chain couples TRBV5-1 to TRBJ1-6; D may be TRBD1 (6 bases). Trimming removed 1 base at V and 5 bases at J, with 16 bases between. CDR1 and CDR2 from the germline V gene are SGHRS and YFSETQ. The CDR3 runs 17 residues. The CDR3 coding sequence is TGCGCCAGCAGCTTGTCGCCCTCAGGGGATCATAATTCACCCCTCCACTTT. Amino acids: CASSLSPSGDHNSPLHF.

The CDR3 here is CASSSSLVGNIQYF. In nucleotides, the CDR3 is TGTGCCAGCAGCTCTAGCCTCGTCGGGAACATTCAGTACTTC. The chain employs TRBV7-9 and TRBJ2-4, with D perhaps matching TRBD2 (5 bases). The CDR3 is 14 residues long. V was trimmed by 4 bases and J by 7 bases, leaving 14 bases between them. From germline, CDR1 is SEHNR and CDR2 FQNEAQ (reference sequence).

The chain recombines TRBV2 with TRBJ2-1, with D maybe TRBD1 (5 bases). V was shortened by 7 bases and J by 8 bases, with 9 bases between the two germline ends. The CDR3 has 11 amino acids. Germline loops: CDR1 SNHLY, CDR2 FYNNEI. In nucleotides, the CDR3 is TGTGCCAGCATTAGGGGTGATGAGCAGTTCTTC. It specifies CASIRGDEQFF.

The chain links TRBV30 to TRBJ2-1; TRBD1 agrees at 9 bases. Germline trimming cut 2 bases from V and 16 bases from J; bases unmatched to any gene: 12. The V gene's germline CDR1 is GTSNPN and CDR2 SVGIG (reference sequence). This CDR3 has 13 residues. Here the CDR3 DNA reads TGTGCCTGGAGTATCGGGGGACAGGGTCTTGTCTTCTTC. Amino acids: CAWSIGGQGLVFF.

This rearrangement joins TRBV12-5 to TRBJ2-3; the D is unclear. The V gene lost 0 bases and the J gene lost 6 bases, with 7 bases spanning the gap. The CDR3 contains 13 residues. Germline CDR1 is LGHNT and CDR2 is FRNRAP. The DNA for the CDR3 is TGTGCTAGTGGTTTGGTACGATGGGATACGCAGTATTTT. Protein sequence: CASGLVRWDTQYF. The full variable domain, with the rest looked up from reference TRBV12-5 and TRBJ2-3, is DARVTQTPRHKVTEMGQEVTMRCQPILGHNTVFWYRQTMMQGLELLAYFRNRAPLDDSGMPKDRFSAEMPDATLATLKIQPSEPRDSAVYFCASGLVRWDTQYFGPGTRLTVL.

The rearrangement joins TRBV13 to TRBJ2-1, with D perhaps TRBD1 (5 bases). V lost 1 base, J lost 8 bases, and 15 bases lay in between. The CDR3 runs 15 residues. The germline V gene has CDR1 PRHDT and CDR2 FYEKMQ (reference sequence). CDR3 sequence reads: CASSLDRNDGYEQFF. Here the CDR3 DNA reads TGTGCCAGCAGCTTAGACAGGAATGATGGTTATGAGCAGTTCTTC.

CDR3 bases: TGTGCCAGCAGCTCAAGAATAGCGGGGGCGAACAATGAGCAGTTCTTC. Protein sequence: CASSSRIAGANNEQFF. The chain recombines TRBV5-4 with TRBJ2-1; 9 nucleotides match TRBD2. This CDR3 region has 16 residues. The ends lost 3 bases at V and 5 bases at J; junction bases unmatched: 9. In germline, CDR1 is SGHNT, CDR2 YYREEE (reference sequence).

The rearrangement links TRBV6-1 to TRBJ2-2; D is possibly TRBD2 (5 bases). The length of the CDR3 is 14 residues. Between the trimmed V and J ends, which lost 1 base and 6 bases, there was a span of 9 bases. Germline V gene sequence: CDR1 MNHNS, CDR2 SASEGT. Here the CDR3 DNA reads TGTGCCAGCAGTGAAGTGTTGGGAGCCGGGGAGCTGTTTTTT. Encoded protein: CASSEVLGAGELFF.

The chain couples TRBV12-5 to TRBJ2-3, with unresolved D. The CDR3 runs to 15 residues. Trimming took off 4 bases at V and 5 bases at J, with 16 bases between the two ends. CDR1 and CDR2 (germline): LGHNT, FRNRAP. CDR3 sequence reads: CASGSYGDGGDTQYF. CDR3 DNA: TGTGCTAGTGGTTCTTATGGGGATGGTGGAGATACGCAGTATTTT.

This clone was counted only a few times. The rearrangement links TRBV9 to TRBJ2-6; D remains ambiguous. The CDR3 length is 18 residues. V shed 0 bases and J shed 1 base, with 14 bases lying between them. Germline assignment: CDR1 SGDLS and CDR2 YYNGEE. CDR3 DNA sequence: TGTGCCAGCAGCGTAGGGGCAGATAAAATATCTGGGGCCAACGTCCTGACTTTC. Protein: CASSVGADKISGANVLTF.

The chain recombines TRBV4-1 with TRBJ2-5; either TRBD1 or TRBD2 may fit D (6 bases each). Germline V gives CDR1 MGHRA, CDR2 YSYEKL. The V end lost 4 bases, the J end lost 4 bases, and 19 bases lay between the germline ends. This CDR3 spans 16 amino acids. The CDR3 loop is CASSRAGGAGGETQYF. CDR3 coding DNA: TGCGCCAGCAGCCGAGCCGGGGGCGCTGGGGGAGAGACCCAGTACTTC.

V gene TRBV19 combines with J gene TRBJ2-3; D remains unclear. The CDR3 consists of 15 residues. From germline, CDR1 is LNHDA and CDR2 SQIVND (reference sequence). With 3 bases removed from V and 4 bases from J, the gap between germline ends came to 14 bases. DNA for the CDR3: TGTGCCAGTAGTATCTTTCCAACAAAAGCAGATACGCAGTATTTT. Protein: CASSIFPTKADTQYF.

The chain joins TRBV6-1 to TRBJ1-3; no reliable D call. The germline V gene encodes CDR1 MNHNS and CDR2 SASEGT. The CDR3 extends over 14 amino acids. Trimming pared 2 bases from V and 2 bases from J, leaving 7 bases between. The CDR3 spells CASSEPGTGNTIYF. In DNA form, the CDR3 reads TGTGCCAGCAGTGAACCGGGTACTGGAAACACCATATATTTT.

This sequence joins TRBV5-1 and TRBJ1-2, with 7 positions matching TRBD1. The CDR3 consists of 15 residues. V shed 0 bases and J 3 bases; nucleotides not matched to a gene: 5. Germline-derived CDR1 and CDR2 are SGHRS and YFSETQ. CDR3 DNA: TGCGCCAGCAGCTTGGTCCGCGGGACAGACTATGGCTACACCTTC. Protein: CASSLVRGTDYGYTF.

The chain couples TRBV19 to TRBJ2-1; D call uncertain. This CDR3 has 15 amino acids. The germline V gene encodes CDR1 LNHDA and CDR2 SQIVND (reference sequence). Trimming left V 7 bases short and J 6 bases short, with 19 bases between. The chain's CDR3 is CASTRVSPTANEQFF. In DNA form, the CDR3 reads TGTGCCAGTACTCGGGTTTCGCCAACGGCCAATGAGCAGTTCTTC. Drawing the rest from reference TRBV19 and TRBJ2-1, the complete variable domain is DGGITQSPKYLFRKEGQNVTLSCEQNLNHDAMYWYRQDPGQGLRLIYYSQIVNDFQKGDIAEGYSVSREKKESFPLTVTSAQKNPTAFYLCASTRVSPTANEQFFGPGTRLTVL.